The 2 T cell receptor beta chains listed next were all sequenced from one sample in a study of metastatic and nonmetastatic thyroid tumors. None of the patients had undergone any treatment ahead of thyroid surgery. TCRdb reprocessed the PCR reads via MiXCR. The sample lists roughly 5,400 clones, around 28% occurring once. What was sequenced was adjacent normal tissue. These receptors were taken from a female donor with papillary thyroid cancer or a benign thyroid nodule (not recorded which). Some clones in this sample may be carry-over from other donors' samples.

The V gene is TRBV6-1, the J gene TRBJ2-7, with TRBD1 as a possible D gene (7 bases). The germline V gene encodes CDR1 MNHNS and CDR2 SASEGT. This CDR3 is built from 14 residues. The V gene lost 6 bases and the J gene lost 6 bases, with 18 bases spanning the gap. The chain's CDR3 is CASRNQGGTAEQYF. In DNA, the CDR3 is TGTGCCAGCAGAAACCAAGGGGGGACAGCCGAGCAGTACTTC.

The rearrangement uses TRBV6-1 and TRBJ1-2; 11 nucleotides agree with TRBD1. The germline V gene has CDR1 MNHNS and CDR2 SASEGT. There are 14 residues in the CDR3. Trimming took 7 bases from V and 5 from J; bases not matched to a gene: 6. In DNA form, the CDR3 reads TGTGCCAGCACCGGGGACAGGGGGGGGTATGGCTACACCTTC. This translates into CASTGDRGGYGYTF.